Below, 3 T cell receptor beta chains from the same sample are listed, as sequenced in a study of radiotherapy plus CTLA-4 blockade in lung cancer. Method: immunoSEQ multiplex PCR; TCRdb's copy keeps in-frame clones and lacks some. Of roughly 90,000 clones in the sample, roughly 80% were seen once. The sample in question was peripheral blood, obtained from a patient treated with radiotherapy plus ipilimumab. These receptors were collected from a human donor with non-small cell lung cancer that progressed on radiotherapy plus ipilimumab.

This chain uses TRBV7-8 with TRBJ2-2; the D is unclear. The germline V and J ends were trimmed by 5 bases and 2 bases, with 6 bases remaining between them. Per the germline V gene, CDR1 is SGHVS and CDR2 is FQNEAQ. This CDR3 is built from 13 residues. This chain's CDR3 is CASSIDNTGELFF. The CDR3 region has the DNA TGTGCCAGCAGCATTGACAACACCGGGGAGCTGTTTTTT.

This chain joins TRBV28 and TRBJ1-1; no clear D. Germline CDR1 reads MDHEN; CDR2 reads SYDVKM. The CDR3 is 14 residues long. V dropped 6 bases and J dropped 0 bases, with 11 bases sitting between them. CDR3 region: CASRSQRMNTEAFF. The DNA for the CDR3 is TGTGCCAGCAGATCACAACGGATGAACACTGAAGCTTTCTTT.

V and J are TRBV5-1 and TRBJ2-5, with a tentative D call TRBD1 (7 bases). Trimming took 4 bases from V and 7 from J, leaving 14 bases between them. The CDR3 totals 13 residues. Germline V CDR1 and CDR2: SGHRS, YFSETQ. CDR3 residues: CASSRTGAGTQYF. The DNA of the CDR3 is TGCGCCAGCAGCAGGACAGGAGCGGGGACCCAGTACTTC. The full variable domain, completed using reference TRBV5-1 and TRBJ2-5, is KAGVTQTPRYLIKTRGQQVTLSCSPISGHRSVSWYQQTPGQGLQFLFEYFSETQRNKGNFPGRFSGRQFSNSRSEMNVSTLELGDSALYLCASSRTGAGTQYFGPGTRLLVL.